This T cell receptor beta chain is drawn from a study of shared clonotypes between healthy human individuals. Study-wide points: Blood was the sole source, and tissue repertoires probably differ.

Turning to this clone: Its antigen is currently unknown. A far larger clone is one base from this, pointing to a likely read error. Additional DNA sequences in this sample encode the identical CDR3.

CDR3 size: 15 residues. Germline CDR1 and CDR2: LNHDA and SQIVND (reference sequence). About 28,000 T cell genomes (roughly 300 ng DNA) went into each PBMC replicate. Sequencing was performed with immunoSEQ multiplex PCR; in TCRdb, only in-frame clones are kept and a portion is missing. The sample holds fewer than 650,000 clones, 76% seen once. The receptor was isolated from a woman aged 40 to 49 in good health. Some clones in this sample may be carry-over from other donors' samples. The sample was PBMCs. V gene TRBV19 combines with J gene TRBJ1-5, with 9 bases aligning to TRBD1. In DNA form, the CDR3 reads TGTGCCAGTAGTATCCCCGGGACAGGGTTCCAGCCCCAGCATTTC. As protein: CASSIPGTGFQPQHF.